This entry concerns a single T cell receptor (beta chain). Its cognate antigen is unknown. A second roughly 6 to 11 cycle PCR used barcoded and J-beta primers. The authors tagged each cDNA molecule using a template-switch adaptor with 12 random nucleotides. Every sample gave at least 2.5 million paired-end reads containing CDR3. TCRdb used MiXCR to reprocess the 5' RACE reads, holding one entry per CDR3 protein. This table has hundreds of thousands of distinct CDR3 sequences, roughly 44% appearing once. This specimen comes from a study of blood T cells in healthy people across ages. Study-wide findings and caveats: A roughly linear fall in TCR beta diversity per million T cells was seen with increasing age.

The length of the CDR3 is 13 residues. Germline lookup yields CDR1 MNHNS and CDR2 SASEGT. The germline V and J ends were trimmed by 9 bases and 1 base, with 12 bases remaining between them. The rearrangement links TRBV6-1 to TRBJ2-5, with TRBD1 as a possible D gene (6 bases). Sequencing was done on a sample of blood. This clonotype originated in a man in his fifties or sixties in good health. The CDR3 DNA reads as TGTGCCAGTACGGGACAACTCCAAGAGACCCAGTACTTC. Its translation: CASTGQLQETQYF.